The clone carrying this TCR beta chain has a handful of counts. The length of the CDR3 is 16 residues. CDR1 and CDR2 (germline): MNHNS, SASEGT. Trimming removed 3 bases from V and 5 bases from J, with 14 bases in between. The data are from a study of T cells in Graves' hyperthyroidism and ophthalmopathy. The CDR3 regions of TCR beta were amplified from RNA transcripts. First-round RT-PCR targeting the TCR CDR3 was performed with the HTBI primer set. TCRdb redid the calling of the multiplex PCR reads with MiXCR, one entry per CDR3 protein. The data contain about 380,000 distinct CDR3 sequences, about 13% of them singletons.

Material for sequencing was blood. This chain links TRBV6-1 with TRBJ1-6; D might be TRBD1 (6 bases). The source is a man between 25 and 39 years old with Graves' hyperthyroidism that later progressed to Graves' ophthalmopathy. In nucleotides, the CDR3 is TGTGCCAGCAGTGAGAGGGGGGCCCCGGATAATTCACCCCTCCACTTT. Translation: CASSERGAPDNSPLHF.